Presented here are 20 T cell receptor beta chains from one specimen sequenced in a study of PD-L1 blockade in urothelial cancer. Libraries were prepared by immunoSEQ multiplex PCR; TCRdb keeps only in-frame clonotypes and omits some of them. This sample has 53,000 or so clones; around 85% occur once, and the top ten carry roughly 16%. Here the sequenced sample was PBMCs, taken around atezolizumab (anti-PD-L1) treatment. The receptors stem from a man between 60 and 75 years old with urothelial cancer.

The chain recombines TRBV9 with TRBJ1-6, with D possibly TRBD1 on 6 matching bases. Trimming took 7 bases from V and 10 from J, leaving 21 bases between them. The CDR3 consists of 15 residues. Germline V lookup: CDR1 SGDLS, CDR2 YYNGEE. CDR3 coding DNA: TGTGCCAGCTCAGGGACATCAATCCCGGGATCACCCCTCCACTTT. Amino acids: CASSGTSIPGSPLHF.

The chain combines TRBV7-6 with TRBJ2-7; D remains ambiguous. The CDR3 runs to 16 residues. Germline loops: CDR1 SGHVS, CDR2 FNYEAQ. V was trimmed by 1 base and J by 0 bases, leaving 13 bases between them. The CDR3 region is CASSLGQVDSSYEQYF. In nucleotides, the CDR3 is TGTGCCAGCAGCTTAGGTCAGGTGGATAGCTCCTACGAGCAGTACTTC.

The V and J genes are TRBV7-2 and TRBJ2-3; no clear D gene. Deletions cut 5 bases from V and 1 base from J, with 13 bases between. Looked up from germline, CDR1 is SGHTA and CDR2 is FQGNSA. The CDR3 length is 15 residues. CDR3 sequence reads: CASSPYRSRTDTQYF. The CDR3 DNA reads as TGTGCCAGCAGCCCCTATAGGAGCCGCACAGATACGCAGTATTTT.

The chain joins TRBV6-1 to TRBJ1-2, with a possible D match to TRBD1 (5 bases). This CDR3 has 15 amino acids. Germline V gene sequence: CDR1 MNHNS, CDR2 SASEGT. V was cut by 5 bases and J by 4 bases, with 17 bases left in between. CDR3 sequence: CASSLSRGVSYGYTF. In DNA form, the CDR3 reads TGTGCCAGCAGTCTATCGCGGGGGGTTAGCTATGGCTACACCTTC.

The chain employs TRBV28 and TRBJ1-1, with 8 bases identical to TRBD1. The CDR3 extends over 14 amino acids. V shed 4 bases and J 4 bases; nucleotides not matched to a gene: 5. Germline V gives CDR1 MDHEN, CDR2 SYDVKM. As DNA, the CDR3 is TGTGCCAGCAGTTATCTCAGGGGGCGCACTGAAGCTTTCTTT. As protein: CASSYLRGRTEAFF.

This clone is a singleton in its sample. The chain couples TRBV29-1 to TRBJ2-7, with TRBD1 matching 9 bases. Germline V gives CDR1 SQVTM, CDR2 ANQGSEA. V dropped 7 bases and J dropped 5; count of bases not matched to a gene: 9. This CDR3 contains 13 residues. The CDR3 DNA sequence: TGCAGCGCCGGGACAGGGAAGAACCACGAGCAGTACTTC. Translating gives CSAGTGKNHEQYF.

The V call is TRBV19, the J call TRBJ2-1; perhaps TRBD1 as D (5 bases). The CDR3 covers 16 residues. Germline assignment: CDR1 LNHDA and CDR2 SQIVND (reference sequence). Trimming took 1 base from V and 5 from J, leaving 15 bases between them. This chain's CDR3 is CASSIGQVGHNNEQFF. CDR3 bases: TGTGCCAGTAGTATAGGTCAAGTTGGACACAACAATGAGCAGTTCTTC.

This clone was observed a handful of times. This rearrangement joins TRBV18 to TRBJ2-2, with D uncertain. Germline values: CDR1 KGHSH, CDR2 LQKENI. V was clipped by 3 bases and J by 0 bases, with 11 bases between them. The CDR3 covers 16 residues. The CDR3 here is CASSPLLRANTGELFF. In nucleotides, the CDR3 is TGTGCCAGCTCACCTCTCTTACGGGCGAACACCGGGGAGCTGTTTTTT.

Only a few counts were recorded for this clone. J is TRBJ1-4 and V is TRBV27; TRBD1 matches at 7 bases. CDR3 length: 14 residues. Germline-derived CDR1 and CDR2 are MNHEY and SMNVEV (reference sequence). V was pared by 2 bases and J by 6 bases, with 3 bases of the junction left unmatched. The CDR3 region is CASSLQGEDEKLFF. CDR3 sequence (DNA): TGTGCCAGCAGTTTACAGGGGGAAGATGAAAAACTGTTTTTT.

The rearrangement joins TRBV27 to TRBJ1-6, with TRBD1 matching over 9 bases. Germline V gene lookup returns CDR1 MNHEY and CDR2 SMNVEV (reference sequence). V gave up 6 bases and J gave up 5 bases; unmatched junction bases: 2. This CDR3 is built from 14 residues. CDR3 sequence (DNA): TGTGCCAGCAGAAGACAGGGGGATAATTCACCCCTCCACTTT. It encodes CASRRQGDNSPLHF.

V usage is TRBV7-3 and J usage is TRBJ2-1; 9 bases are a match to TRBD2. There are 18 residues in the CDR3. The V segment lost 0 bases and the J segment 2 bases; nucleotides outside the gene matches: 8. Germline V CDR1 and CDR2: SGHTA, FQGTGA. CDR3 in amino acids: CASSLTGGPSGAYNEQFF. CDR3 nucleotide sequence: TGTGCCAGCAGCTTAACAGGGGGGCCTAGCGGGGCCTACAATGAGCAGTTCTTC.

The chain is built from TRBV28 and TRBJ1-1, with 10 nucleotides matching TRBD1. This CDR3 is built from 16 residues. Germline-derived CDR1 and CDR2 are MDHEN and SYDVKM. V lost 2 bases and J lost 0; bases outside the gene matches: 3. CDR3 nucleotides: TGTGCCAGCAGTTTAGGGACAGGGGTATTGAACACTGAAGCTTTCTTT. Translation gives CASSLGTGVLNTEAFF.

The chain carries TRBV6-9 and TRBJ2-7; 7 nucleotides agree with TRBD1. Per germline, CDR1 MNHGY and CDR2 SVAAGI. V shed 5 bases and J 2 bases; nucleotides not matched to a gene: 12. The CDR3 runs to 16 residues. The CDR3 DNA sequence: TGTGCCAGCAGTCCCCACACAGGGGACATTACCTACGAGCAGTACTTC. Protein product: CASSPHTGDITYEQYF.

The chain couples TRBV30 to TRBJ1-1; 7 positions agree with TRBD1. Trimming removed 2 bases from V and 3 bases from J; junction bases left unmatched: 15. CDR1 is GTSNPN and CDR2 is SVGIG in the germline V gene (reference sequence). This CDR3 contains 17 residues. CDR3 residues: CAWSRTGNIGGYTEAFF. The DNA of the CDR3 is TGTGCCTGGAGTAGGACAGGAAATATCGGAGGGTACACTGAAGCTTTCTTT.

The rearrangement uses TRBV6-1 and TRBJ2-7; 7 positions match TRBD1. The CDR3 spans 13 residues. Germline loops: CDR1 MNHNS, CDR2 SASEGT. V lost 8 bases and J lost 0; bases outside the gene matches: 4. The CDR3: CASERDSSYEQYF. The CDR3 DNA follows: TGTGCCAGCGAACGGGACAGCTCCTACGAGCAGTACTTC.

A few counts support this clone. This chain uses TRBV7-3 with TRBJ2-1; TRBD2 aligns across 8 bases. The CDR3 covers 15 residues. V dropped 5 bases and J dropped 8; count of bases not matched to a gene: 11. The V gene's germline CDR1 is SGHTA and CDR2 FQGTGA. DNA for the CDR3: TGTGCCAGCAGCCCCAGAGCGGGAGAGGGGTATGAGCAGTTCTTC. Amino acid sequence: CASSPRAGEGYEQFF.

The CDR3 coding sequence is TGTGCCAGCAGCCCGGGGACAGGGGTGAGTCGCGGGCAGTACTTC. Its protein is CASSPGTGVSRGQYF. This rearrangement joins TRBV7-9 to TRBJ2-7; 10 bases map to TRBD1. The J segment lost 9 bases and the V segment lost 5 bases, leaving 13 bases of the junction unmatched. The CDR3 is 15 amino acids. Germline CDR1 is SEHNR and CDR2 is FQNEAQ (reference sequence).

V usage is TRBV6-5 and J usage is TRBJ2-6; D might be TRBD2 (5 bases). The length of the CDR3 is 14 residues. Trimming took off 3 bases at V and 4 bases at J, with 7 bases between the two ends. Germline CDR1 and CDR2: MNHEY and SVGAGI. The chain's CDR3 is CASSYSGGANVLTF. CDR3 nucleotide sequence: TGTGCCAGCAGTTATTCGGGGGGGGCCAACGTCCTGACTTTC.

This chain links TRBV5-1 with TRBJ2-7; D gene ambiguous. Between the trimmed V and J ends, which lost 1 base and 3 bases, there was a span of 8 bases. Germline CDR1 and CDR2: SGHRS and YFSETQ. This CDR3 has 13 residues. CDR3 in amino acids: CASSLFRDYEQYF. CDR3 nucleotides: TGCGCCAGCAGCTTGTTCCGAGACTACGAGCAGTACTTC. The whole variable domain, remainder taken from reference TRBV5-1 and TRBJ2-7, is KAGVTQTPRYLIKTRGQQVTLSCSPISGHRSVSWYQQTPGQGLQFLFEYFSETQRNKGNFPGRFSGRQFSNSRSEMNVSTLELGDSALYLCASSLFRDYEQYFGPGTRLTVT.

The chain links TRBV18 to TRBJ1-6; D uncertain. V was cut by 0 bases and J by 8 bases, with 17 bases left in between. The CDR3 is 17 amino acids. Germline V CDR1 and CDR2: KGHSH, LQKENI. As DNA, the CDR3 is TGTGCCAGCTCACCACCGTGGGCTACCAGTAATCATTCACCCCTCCACTTT. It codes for CASSPPWATSNHSPLHF.